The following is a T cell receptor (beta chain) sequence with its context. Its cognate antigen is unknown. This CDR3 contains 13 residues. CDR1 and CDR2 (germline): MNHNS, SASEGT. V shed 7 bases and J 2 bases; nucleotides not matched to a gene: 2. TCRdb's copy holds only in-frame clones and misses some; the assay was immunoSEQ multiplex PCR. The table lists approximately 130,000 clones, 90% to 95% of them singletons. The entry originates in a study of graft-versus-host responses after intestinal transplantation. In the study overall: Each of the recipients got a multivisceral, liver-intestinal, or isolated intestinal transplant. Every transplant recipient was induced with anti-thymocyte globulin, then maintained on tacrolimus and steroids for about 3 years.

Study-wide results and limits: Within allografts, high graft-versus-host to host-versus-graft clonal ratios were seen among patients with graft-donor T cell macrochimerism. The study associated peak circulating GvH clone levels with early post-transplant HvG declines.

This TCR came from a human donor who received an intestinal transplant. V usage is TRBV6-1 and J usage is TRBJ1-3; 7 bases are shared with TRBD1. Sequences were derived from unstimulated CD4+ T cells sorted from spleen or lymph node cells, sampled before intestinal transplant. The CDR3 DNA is TGTGCCAGCAAGGGGGCGGCTGGAAACACCATATATTTT. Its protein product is CASKGAAGNTIYF.